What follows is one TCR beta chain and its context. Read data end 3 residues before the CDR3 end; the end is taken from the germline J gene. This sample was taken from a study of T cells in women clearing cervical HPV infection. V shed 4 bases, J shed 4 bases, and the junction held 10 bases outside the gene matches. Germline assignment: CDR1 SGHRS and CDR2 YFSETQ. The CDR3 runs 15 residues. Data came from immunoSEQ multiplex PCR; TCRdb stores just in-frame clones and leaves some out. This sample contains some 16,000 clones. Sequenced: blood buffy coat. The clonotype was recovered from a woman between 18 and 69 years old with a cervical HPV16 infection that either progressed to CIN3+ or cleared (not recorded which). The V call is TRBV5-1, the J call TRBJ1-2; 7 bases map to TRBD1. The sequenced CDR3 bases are TGCGCCAGCAGCCTCTCTGGAGGGGGCCTCTATGGC. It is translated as CASSLSGGGLYG. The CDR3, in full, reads CASSLSGGGLYGYTF.